Listed here are 26 T cell receptor beta chains from one sample, sequenced in a study of T cells in Graves' hyperthyroidism and ophthalmopathy. Amplification of TCR beta CDR3 regions used RNA as the template. First-round RT-PCR of the TCR CDR3 relied on the HTBI primer set. TCRdb reanalysed the multiplex PCR reads using MiXCR and keeps one entry per CDR3 protein. This sample carries about 340,000 distinct CDR3 sequences, roughly a fifth of them seen once, and the ten largest clones take over 40%. Sequencing was done on a sample of blood. The receptors originated from a woman aged 45-65 years with Graves' hyperthyroidism.

This clonotype has at least ten counts. The chain couples TRBV6-1 to TRBJ2-3; TRBD2 matches at 12 bases. The trim removed 9 bases at V and 3 bases at J, leaving 10 bases unmatched. The CDR3 spans 16 residues. Germline lookup yields CDR1 MNHNS and CDR2 SASEGT. CDR3 sequence reads: CASPAGLAGGTDTQYF. The CDR3 nucleotides are TGTGCCAGTCCCGCAGGGCTAGCGGGGGGGACAGATACGCAGTATTTT.

This clonotype has a count of ten or more. V is TRBV2 and J is TRBJ2-1; no firm D call. The CDR3 is 12 residues long. V lost 4 bases, J lost 5 bases, and 6 bases lay in between. CDR1 SNHLY and CDR2 FYNNEI come from the germline V gene. The CDR3 bases are TGTGCCAGCAGTGGGCAGAACAATGAGCAGTTCTTC. This encodes CASSGQNNEQFF.

The V gene is TRBV27, the J gene TRBJ2-1, with D tentatively TRBD1 or TRBD2 (5 bases each). CDR1 is MNHEY and CDR2 is SMNVEV in the germline V gene (reference sequence). The CDR3 consists of 15 residues. The V end lost 8 bases, the J end lost 0 bases, and 14 bases lay between the germline ends. The CDR3 DNA reads as TGTGCCAGCCTTAGGGCAGGGAGCTCCTACAATGAGCAGTTCTTC. Its translation: CASLRAGSSYNEQFF.

This clonotype has more than one count but fewer than ten. This may be a read error, as it is one base from a much larger clone. The chain couples TRBV27 to TRBJ2-3; no reliable D call. V was trimmed by 6 bases and J by 1 base, leaving 11 bases between them. The CDR3 runs 14 residues. Germline V gives CDR1 MNHEY, CDR2 SMNVEV (reference sequence). The CDR3 here is CASSPLERTDTQYF. The CDR3 nucleotides are TGTGCCAGCAGCCCCTTGGAACGCACAGATACGCAGTATTTT.

This clonotype was detected a few times. V usage is TRBV6-1 and J usage is TRBJ2-1; TRBD1 matches at 7 bases. This CDR3 has 12 amino acids. The germline V gene encodes CDR1 MNHNS and CDR2 SASEGT. Trimming took 5 bases from V and 10 from J; bases not matched to a gene: 5. DNA for the CDR3: TGTGCCAGCAGTACGCCCAGGGGGGAGCAGTTCTTC. It is translated as CASSTPRGEQFF.

This clonotype has at least ten counts. This chain connects TRBV28 to TRBJ1-5, with 7 bases identical to TRBD1. The CDR3 is made up of 13 amino acids. Trimming took 7 bases from V and 4 from J; bases not matched to a gene: 4. Germline loops: CDR1 MDHEN, CDR2 SYDVKM. Here the CDR3 reads CASTQGGNQPQHF. DNA for the CDR3: TGTGCCAGCACCCAGGGGGGGAATCAGCCCCAGCATTTT.

The V call is TRBV5-1, the J call TRBJ2-1; tentative D call: TRBD2 (6 bases). The ends were cut back, 0 bases at V and 9 bases at J, with 10 bases in the middle. Germline lookup yields CDR1 SGHRS and CDR2 YFSETQ. This CDR3 has 13 residues. The CDR3 region is CASSLVTRAEQFF. For the CDR3, the DNA is TGCGCCAGCAGCTTGGTGACTAGAGCTGAGCAGTTCTTC.

Ten or more counts support this clonotype. The J gene is TRBJ1-5, the V gene TRBV20-1; the D is unclear. Germline V gene lookup returns CDR1 DFQATT and CDR2 SNEGSKA (reference sequence). V was cut by 2 bases and J by 4 bases, with 12 bases left in between. This CDR3 has 14 amino acids. This CDR3 is CSARIARTNQPQHF. The CDR3 DNA reads as TGCAGTGCTAGAATTGCCAGGACGAATCAGCCCCAGCATTTT.

This clonotype appeared many times. This chain connects TRBV19 to TRBJ1-1; D gene uncertain. There are 15 residues in the CDR3. The V end lost 3 bases, the J end lost 2 bases, and 13 bases lay between the germline ends. CDR1 and CDR2 (germline): LNHDA, SQIVND (reference sequence). The CDR3 nucleotides are TGTGCCAGTAGTATCGGTCCAGGAGTAAACACTGAAGCTTTCTTT. It codes for CASSIGPGVNTEAFF.

This clonotype was seen many times. The chain uses TRBV7-3 and TRBJ2-1, with 7 bases matching TRBD2. CDR3 length: 14 residues. Trimming took 5 bases from V and 8 from J; bases not matched to a gene: 9. Looked up from germline, CDR1 is SGHTA and CDR2 is FQGTGA. The CDR3 here is CASSRTSRDDEQFF. In DNA, the CDR3 is TGTGCCAGCAGCCGGACTAGTAGGGACGATGAGCAGTTCTTC.

This clonotype came up many times. This chain connects TRBV7-2 to TRBJ1-2; D remains unclear. The CDR3 totals 14 residues. V was clipped by 0 bases and J by 6 bases, with 11 bases between them. The germline V gene has CDR1 SGHTA and CDR2 FQGNSA. CDR3 coding DNA: TGTGCCAGCAGCTTAGCTGTGGGGAGGGATGGCTACACCTTC. This codes for CASSLAVGRDGYTF.

This chain joins TRBV7-2 and TRBJ2-1; the match to TRBD2 covers 7 bases. V shed 5 bases, J shed 4 bases, and the junction held 8 bases outside the gene matches. CDR1 SGHTA and CDR2 FQGNSA come from the germline V gene. CDR3 length: 15 residues. As DNA, the CDR3 is TGTGCCAGCAGCCCCTGGGGGGGGGGGTACAATGAGCAGTTCTTC. Amino acid sequence: CASSPWGGGYNEQFF.

V gene TRBV6-1 combines with J gene TRBJ2-5, with D hard to call. CDR3 length equals 14 residues. The germline gives CDR1 MNHNS, CDR2 SASEGT. Trimming took 7 bases from V and 5 from J, leaving 17 bases between them. Here the CDR3 reads CASTREPPYETQYF. In nucleotides, the CDR3 is TGTGCCAGCACCAGAGAGCCTCCTTATGAGACCCAGTACTTC.

This clonotype was seen many times. This chain connects TRBV7-8 to TRBJ2-7, with no clear D. Per germline, CDR1 SGHVS and CDR2 FQNEAQ. This CDR3 comprises 15 residues. V lost 1 base and J lost 2, with 12 bases in between. The CDR3 DNA follows: TGTGCCAGCAGCTTAGAAGAACACTCAGCCTACGAGCAGTACTTC. It codes for CASSLEEHSAYEQYF.

This clonotype was recorded at least ten times. The chain links TRBV5-1 to TRBJ1-4; D is unresolved. From germline, CDR1 is SGHRS and CDR2 YFSETQ. The CDR3 sequence is 15 residues long. V shed 0 bases and J shed 8 bases, with 14 bases lying between them. CDR3 sequence (DNA): TGCGCCAGCAGCTTGGATCGCCAGGCTGGAGAAAAACTGTTTTTT. Protein: CASSLDRQAGEKLFF. Full variable domain (outside the CDR3, taken from reference TRBV5-1 and TRBJ1-4): KAGVTQTPRYLIKTRGQQVTLSCSPISGHRSVSWYQQTPGQGLQFLFEYFSETQRNKGNFPGRFSGRQFSNSRSEMNVSTLELGDSALYLCASSLDRQAGEKLFFGSGTQLSVL.

CDR3 in amino acids: CSAPPGGAQYNEQFF. The CDR3 bases are TGCAGTGCACCCCCCGGGGGGGCGCAGTACAATGAGCAGTTCTTC. The gene calls are TRBV20-1 and TRBJ2-1; 8 bases agree with TRBD2. CDR1 and CDR2 from the germline V gene are DFQATT and SNEGSKA (reference sequence). CDR3 length: 15 residues. V lost 6 bases, J lost 4 bases, and 11 bases stayed unmatched.

This clonotype was counted ten times or more. The chain has TRBV27 and TRBJ1-6, with D possibly being TRBD1 (5 bases). CDR3 size: 14 residues. Trimming stripped 3 bases from V and 9 bases from J, with 12 bases between. Germline V CDR1 and CDR2: MNHEY, SMNVEV (reference sequence). The CDR3 DNA reads TGTGCCAGCAGTTTTAGAGGGGAAGGTTCACCCCTCCACTTT. Translated: CASSFRGEGSPLHF.

This clonotype was seen a handful of times. The chain carries TRBV5-1 and TRBJ1-2; 8 bases fit TRBD1. With V trimmed by 4 bases and J by 0 bases, 5 bases remained unmatched. The germline CDR1 and CDR2 sequences are SGHRS and YFSETQ. CDR3 size: 15 residues. In nucleotides, the CDR3 is TGCGCCAGCAGCACAGAACAGGGGGCTAACTATGGCTACACCTTC. This gives the protein CASSTEQGANYGYTF.

In its sample, this clonotype was seen many times. V is TRBV30 and J is TRBJ2-1; D is possibly TRBD2 (6 bases). Per germline, CDR1 GTSNPN and CDR2 SVGIG (reference sequence). The CDR3 loop spans 16 amino acids. Trimming stripped 2 bases from V and 6 bases from J, with 20 bases between. For the CDR3, the DNA is TGTGCCTGGAGTCTTCTTAGACTAGATGGTGTCAATGAGCAGTTCTTC. Translation gives CAWSLLRLDGVNEQFF.

The chain combines TRBV6-2 or TRBV6-3 with TRBJ2-1, with 16 bases aligning to TRBD2. Germline trimming cut 6 bases from V and 3 bases from J; bases unmatched to any gene: 5. This CDR3 has 17 amino acids. From germline, CDR1 is MNHEY and CDR2 SVGEGT. As DNA, the CDR3 is TGTGCCAGCAGGCAGGGACTAGCGGGGGGGCACTACAATGAGCAGTTCTTC. Amino acid sequence: CASRQGLAGGHYNEQFF.

The rearrangement links TRBV11-2 to TRBJ2-5; 8 positions agree with TRBD2. The CDR3 spans 13 residues. Germline trimming cut 6 bases from V and 8 bases from J; bases unmatched to any gene: 8. In germline, CDR1 is SGHAT, CDR2 FQNNGV. Here the CDR3 DNA reads TGTGCCAGCAGGGCGGGGGGCCCGAGCACCCAGTACTTC. It specifies CASRAGGPSTQYF.

This clonotype was seen many times. This chain links TRBV6-1 with TRBJ1-1; 8 nucleotides match TRBD1. Germline V lookup: CDR1 MNHNS, CDR2 SASEGT. Trimming at V came to 6 bases and at J to 1 base, leaving 10 bases not matched to a gene. This CDR3 is 16 amino acids long. This CDR3 reads CASRSGTGTSNTEAFF. CDR3 DNA: TGTGCCAGCAGGTCCGGGACAGGTACATCGAACACTGAAGCTTTCTTT.

There are many counts of this clonotype. CDR3 residues: CASSEGGTYSYEQYF. The CDR3 DNA reads TGTGCCAGCAGTGAAGGTGGGACCTACTCCTACGAGCAGTACTTC. V usage is TRBV2 and J usage is TRBJ2-7; D could derive from TRBD1 or TRBD2 (5 bases each). Trimming shortened V by 1 base and J by 0 bases, and 10 bases separated the two germline ends. Germline-derived CDR1 and CDR2 are SNHLY and FYNNEI. The CDR3 consists of 15 residues.

This clonotype came up a few times. V and J are TRBV6-2 or TRBV6-3 and TRBJ2-7; 11 bases are a match to TRBD2. The CDR3 is 16 amino acids. After removal of 0 bases from V and 4 bases from J, the junction contained 5 bases not matched to a gene. Germline V gene sequence: CDR1 MNHEY, CDR2 SVGEGT. The CDR3 bases are TGTGCCAGCAGTTACTCGGCGACTAGCGGGATATACGAGCAGTACTTC. Amino acids: CASSYSATSGIYEQYF.

This clonotype has at least ten counts. This chain links TRBV7-8 with TRBJ2-3; 7 nucleotides line up with TRBD2. Losses at the gene ends were 5 bases for V and 2 bases for J; bases not matched to a gene: 4. This CDR3 has 14 residues. CDR1 and CDR2 (germline): SGHVS, FQNEAQ. The CDR3 loop reads CASSPGGNTDTQYF. Here the CDR3 DNA reads TGTGCCAGCAGCCCGGGGGGTAACACAGATACGCAGTATTTT.

This rearrangement joins TRBV6-6 to TRBJ2-4, with D perhaps being TRBD1 or TRBD2 (6 bases each). The CDR3 loop spans 16 amino acids. The germline CDR1 and CDR2 sequences are MNHNY and SVGAGI (reference sequence). V was pared by 2 bases and J by 3 bases, with 14 bases between. DNA for the CDR3: TGTGCCAGCAGTTACGCTCCTAGGGGGGTCAAAAACATTCAGTACTTC. Translated, it gives CASSYAPRGVKNIQYF.